The sequence of this TCR beta chain was determined in a study of blood T cell repertoires in COVID-19. Whole-study context: Donors in Cohort 3 who had recovered were those with two negative PCRs, healthcare professional clearance, or resolution of their symptoms. COVID-19 samples collected from the United States, Italy and Spain covered acute and convalescent phases.

In the authors' workflow: Amplification of reference gene primers provided the estimated nucleated cell counts. Sequencing was performed with immunoSEQ multiplex PCR; in TCRdb, only in-frame clones are kept and a portion is missing. V, J and clone size are taken as reported in that table, and D and trimming were inferred from the DNA itself. The table includes 250,000 to 350,000 clones, around 89% detected once. V shed 6 bases, J shed 6 bases, and the junction held 14 bases outside the gene matches. Per germline, CDR1 MNHEY and CDR2 SMNVEV (reference sequence). This CDR3 is 16 amino acids long. The study recruited people aged about 18 to 89 years across 20 to 30 US areas.

The sequence was obtained from a woman aged 60-70 years in a cohort exposed to, infected with or recovered from COVID-19 (not recorded which). Material for sequencing was PBMCs or T cells enriched from blood (not recorded which). J is TRBJ1-5 and V is TRBV27; 7 nucleotides line up with TRBD1. The CDR3: CASSPRLGQAVQPQHF. CDR3 bases: TGTGCCAGCAGCCCACGTCTCGGACAGGCGGTTCAGCCCCAGCATTTT.